Listed here are 20 T cell receptor beta chains from one sample, sequenced in a study of blood T cells in healthy people across ages. The second PCR ran 7 to 11 cycles with a sample-barcoded 5' primer and J-beta primers. TCRdb recomputed calls from the 5' RACE reads with MiXCR, one row per CDR3 protein. This sample yields over 950,000 distinct CDR3 sequences, of which roughly half are seen a single time; about a fifth belongs to the top ten. The specimen was blood. These receptors all stem from an older woman in good health.

The rearrangement links TRBV7-9 to TRBJ1-2; D unclear. Trimming removed 2 bases at V and 8 bases at J, with 12 bases between. The CDR3 runs to 13 residues. The germline CDR1 and CDR2 sequences are SEHNR and FQNEAQ (reference sequence). The CDR3 nucleotides read TGTGCCAGCAGCTTAAGTGGGGAGTCGGGCTACACCTTC. Protein sequence: CASSLSGESGYTF.

The gene calls are TRBV6-2 or TRBV6-3 and TRBJ2-4; D is unresolved. V lost 2 bases, J lost 7 bases, and 6 bases lay in between. Germline CDR1 MNHEY, CDR2 SVGEGT. There are 12 residues in the CDR3. Here the CDR3 reads CASSYVGNIQYF. As DNA, the CDR3 is TGTGCCAGCAGTTACGTGGGGAACATTCAGTACTTC.

The gene calls are TRBV4-1 and TRBJ2-5, with D hard to call. The CDR3 length is 13 residues. Germline loops: CDR1 MGHRA, CDR2 YSYEKL. Trimming pared 0 bases from V and 12 bases from J, leaving 14 bases between. CDR3 region: CASSQEGVAREYF. The DNA for the CDR3 is TGCGCCAGCAGCCAAGAAGGAGTGGCTAGGGAGTACTTC.

This clonotype has more than one count but fewer than ten. J is TRBJ2-7 and V is TRBV4-2; 7 nucleotides align to TRBD2. With 2 bases clipped from V and 6 bases from J, the junction kept 7 bases outside the gene matches. This CDR3 has 14 amino acids. CDR1 and CDR2 from the germline V gene are LGHNA and YNFKEQ. CDR3 residues: CASSQKALAAEQYF. The CDR3 DNA reads TGTGCCAGCAGCCAAAAGGCGCTAGCGGCCGAGCAGTACTTC.

The CDR3 protein is CASSQDPGNYEQYF. CDR3 coding DNA: TGTGCCAGCAGCCAAGATCCCGGGAACTACGAGCAGTACTTC. The rearrangement links TRBV3-1 to TRBJ2-7; TRBD2 might be the D (5 bases). CDR3 length equals 14 residues. Deletions cut 0 bases from V and 3 bases from J, with 9 bases between. Germline V gene lookup returns CDR1 LGHDT and CDR2 YNNKEL (reference sequence).

The chain employs TRBV6-5 and TRBJ2-2; perhaps TRBD1 as D (6 bases). V lost 6 bases and J lost 7, with 18 bases in between. The CDR3 length is 15 residues. Germline V CDR1 and CDR2: MNHEY, SVGAGI. CDR3: CASRRATGTNGELFF. The CDR3 region has the DNA TGTGCCAGCAGACGGGCTACAGGGACCAACGGGGAGCTGTTTTTT.

J is TRBJ1-5 and V is TRBV2, with TRBD1 as a possible D gene (5 bases). The CDR3 covers 14 residues. Germline CDR1 and CDR2: SNHLY and FYNNEI. Trimming pared 9 bases from V and 7 bases from J, leaving 19 bases between. This CDR3 reads CASAIGATGQPQHF. As DNA, the CDR3 is TGTGCCAGTGCTATTGGGGCCACGGGGCAGCCCCAGCATTTT.

The rearrangement links TRBV6-6 to TRBJ2-1, with TRBD2 matching over 11 bases. The trim removed 5 bases at V and 9 bases at J, leaving 12 bases unmatched. Germline CDR1 is MNHNY and CDR2 is SVGAGI (reference sequence). This CDR3 is 16 amino acids long. The CDR3 sequence is CASSAVAGGPRFEQFF. In DNA, the CDR3 is TGTGCCAGCAGTGCCGTAGCGGGAGGGCCGAGGTTTGAGCAGTTCTTC.

In this sample, this clonotype turned up a few times. The chain recombines TRBV28 with TRBJ2-1, with D possibly matching TRBD2 (6 bases). Between the trimmed V and J ends, which lost 6 bases and 3 bases, there was a span of 15 bases. The V gene's germline CDR1 is MDHEN and CDR2 SYDVKM. The CDR3 loop spans 15 amino acids. The CDR3 here is CASSHVREVYNEQFF. The DNA of the CDR3 is TGTGCCAGCAGCCACGTAAGGGAGGTCTACAATGAGCAGTTCTTC.

The chain uses TRBV20-1 and TRBJ2-3; 11 positions agree with TRBD2. Trimming at V came to 3 bases and at J to 5 bases, leaving 13 bases not matched to a gene. Germline values: CDR1 DFQATT, CDR2 SNEGSKA (reference sequence). This CDR3 has 17 residues. CDR3 region: CSARPYRLAGRGDTQYF. The CDR3 coding sequence is TGCAGTGCTAGGCCCTATCGACTAGCGGGGAGAGGAGATACGCAGTATTTT.

The chain has TRBV10-3 and TRBJ2-7; 7 nucleotides agree with TRBD2. V lost 2 bases to trimming and J lost 4 bases; unmatched junction nucleotides: 2. CDR3 length: 13 amino acids. Germline lookup yields CDR1 ENHRY and CDR2 SYGVKD. CDR3 sequence (DNA): TGTGCCATCAGTGAGAGCGGGATATACGAGCAGTACTTC. It codes for CAISESGIYEQYF.

This clonotype came up many times. The rearrangement uses TRBV29-1 and TRBJ1-2; TRBD1 might be the D (5 bases). This CDR3 is 13 amino acids long. CDR1 is SQVTM, CDR2 ANQGSEA, per germline. The V end was cut by 5 bases, the J end by 6 bases, with 16 bases between. CDR3 nucleotides: TGCAGCGTTTTCAAGGGACTGGTTGATGGCTACACCTTC. Its translation: CSVFKGLVDGYTF.

The rearrangement links TRBV12-3 or TRBV12-4 to TRBJ1-2; D gene ambiguous. The V gene lost 5 bases and the J gene lost 12 bases, with 10 bases spanning the gap. The CDR3 extends over 10 amino acids. DNA of the CDR3: TGTGCCAGCAGTAGGGCCAAGGACACCTTC. As protein: CASSRAKDTF.

This clonotype has only one observation. The J gene is TRBJ2-1, the V gene TRBV3-1; 12 bases fit TRBD1. Germline lookup yields CDR1 LGHDT and CDR2 YNNKEL (reference sequence). The CDR3 spans 16 residues. V lost 1 base to trimming and J lost 8 bases; unmatched junction nucleotides: 6. The CDR3, as DNA: TGTGCCAGCAGCCAAGTGGGACAGGGGGCGGTCGATGAGCAGTTCTTC. It encodes CASSQVGQGAVDEQFF.

The chain combines TRBV6-1 with TRBJ2-5, with 10 bases lining up with TRBD1. The J call is uncertain, as TRBJ2-7 better fits the DNA end. This CDR3 contains 17 residues. Germline CDR1 MNHNS, CDR2 SASEGT. The DNA for the CDR3 is TGTGCCAGCACCGACCCCTTTTCCAGGACAGGGGGTTACGAGCAGTACTTC. It yields the protein CASTDPFSRTGGYEQYF.

The chain has TRBV20-1 and TRBJ2-7; D unclear. TRBJ2-5 explains the end of the DNA better; the J call may be wrong. CDR3 length: 14 residues. Germline CDR1 reads DFQATT; CDR2 reads SNEGSKA (reference sequence). The CDR3 DNA is TGCAGTGCTCGACCCCCTCGAGATAAAGAGACCCAGTACTTC. Translated, it gives CSARPPRDKETQYF.

This chain links TRBV20-1 with TRBJ2-1; D uncertain. The germline gives CDR1 DFQATT, CDR2 SNEGSKA (reference sequence). Trimming pared 6 bases from V and 9 bases from J, leaving 21 bases between. CDR3 length: 14 residues. The CDR3 reads CSAGPQVYRSEQFF. DNA for the CDR3: TGCAGTGCCGGCCCCCAGGTATATCGGAGTGAGCAGTTCTTC.

The rearrangement links TRBV20-1 to TRBJ2-1; the D is unclear. The CDR3 is 15 amino acids. The germline CDR1 and CDR2 sequences are DFQATT and SNEGSKA (reference sequence). With 2 bases removed from V and 9 bases from J, the gap between germline ends came to 20 bases. CDR3: CSARPKNQWGPEQFF. DNA of the CDR3: TGCAGTGCTAGACCTAAAAACCAATGGGGTCCTGAGCAGTTCTTC.

In this sample, this clonotype turned up a few times. The rearrangement uses TRBV28 and TRBJ2-5, with TRBD2 identical over 7 bases. The CDR3 spans 12 residues. Germline V gene sequence: CDR1 MDHEN, CDR2 SYDVKM. With V trimmed by 9 bases and J by 5 bases, 6 bases remained unmatched. In nucleotides, the CDR3 is TGTGCCAGTCAGACTAGCTGGGAGACCCAGTACTTC. It yields the protein CASQTSWETQYF.

This clonotype was detected only a few times. The gene calls are TRBV24-1 and TRBJ2-1; TRBD2 matches at 11 bases. The V and J ends lost 3 bases and 3 bases, in that order; junction bases with no gene match: 3. The CDR3 covers 16 residues. CDR1 is KGHDR, CDR2 SFDVKD, per germline. In DNA, the CDR3 is TGTGCCACCAGTGATCCTAGCGGGAGGAGCTACAATGAGCAGTTCTTC. Protein: CATSDPSGRSYNEQFF.